The clone carrying this TCR beta chain was picked up a small number of times. Its antigen is currently unknown. TCR beta CDR3 regions were amplified from RNA. The HTBI primer set served for first-round RT-PCR of the TCR CDR3. TCRdb reprocessed the multiplex PCR reads with MiXCR, giving one entry per CDR3 protein. The table lists approximately 400,000 distinct CDR3 sequences, about 16% of them singletons, with about 33% in the top ten. Patients showing uncontrolled infection, other autoimmune disease, pregnancy or lactation were ineligible. Per germline, CDR1 LNHDA and CDR2 SQIVND (reference sequence). The CDR3 spans 15 residues. With 10 bases removed from V and 4 bases from J, the gap between germline ends came to 20 bases. These data belong to a study of T cells in Graves' hyperthyroidism and ophthalmopathy. Study-wide results and caveats: Expanded thyroid clonotypes (above 0.001) were mostly also found in blood.

This sequence originates from a woman aged 25-40 years with Graves' hyperthyroidism. The chain has TRBV19 and TRBJ2-1, with a tentative D call TRBD2 (7 bases). Sequencing was done on a sample of blood. CDR3 bases: TGTGCCACCCGGACTTTCGGGGGGCAGTACAATGAGCAGTTCTTC. Protein product: CATRTFGGQYNEQFF. Variable domain in full (rest from reference TRBV19 and TRBJ2-1): DGGITQSPKYLFRKEGQNVTLSCEQNLNHDAMYWYRQDPGQGLRLIYYSQIVNDFQKGDIAEGYSVSREKKESFPLTVTSAQKNPTAFYLCATRTFGGQYNEQFFGPGTRLTVL.